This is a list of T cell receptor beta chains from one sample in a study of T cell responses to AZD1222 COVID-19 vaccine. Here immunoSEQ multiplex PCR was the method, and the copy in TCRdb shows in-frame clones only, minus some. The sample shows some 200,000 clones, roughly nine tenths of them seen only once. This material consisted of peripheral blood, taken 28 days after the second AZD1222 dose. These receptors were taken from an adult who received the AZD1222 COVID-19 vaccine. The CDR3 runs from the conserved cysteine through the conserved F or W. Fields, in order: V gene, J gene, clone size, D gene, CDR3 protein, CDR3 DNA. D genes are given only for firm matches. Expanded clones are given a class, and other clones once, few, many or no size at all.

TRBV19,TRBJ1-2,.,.,CASSSTVAGYTF,TGTGCCAGTAGTTCGACAGTAGCGGGCTACACCTTC
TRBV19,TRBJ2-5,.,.,CASSLEPYRQTQYF,TGTGCCAGTAGTTTGGAACCCTATCGCCAGACCCAGTACTTC
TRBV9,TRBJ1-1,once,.,CASSVAAWGREGAEAFF,TGTGCCAGCAGCGTAGCAGCGTGGGGCAGGGAAGGCGCTGAAGCTTTCTTT
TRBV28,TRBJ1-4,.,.,CASRRGSEKLFF,TGTGCCAGTCGAAGGGGTAGTGAAAAACTGTTTTTT
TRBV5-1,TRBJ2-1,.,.,CASSTSYTNGGQFF,TGCGCCAGCAGCACGAGCTATACTAATGGGGGGCAGTTCTTC
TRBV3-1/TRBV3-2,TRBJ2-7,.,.,CASSSLGNYEQYF,TGTGCCAGCAGCTCCTTGGGGAACTACGAGCAGTACTTC
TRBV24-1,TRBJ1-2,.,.,CATSSGAVGGYTF,TGTGCCACCAGCTCAGGGGCTGTAGGTGGCTACACCTTC
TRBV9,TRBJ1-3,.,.,CASSVGGIGNTIYF,TGTGCCAGCAGCGTAGGGGGTATCGGAAACACCATATATTTT
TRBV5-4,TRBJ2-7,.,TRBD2,CASGPSGIAYEQYF,TGTGCCAGCGGTCCTAGCGGGATCGCCTACGAGCAGTACTTC
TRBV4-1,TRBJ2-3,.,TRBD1,CASSRQQGAGTDTQYF,TGCGCCAGCAGCCGCCAACAGGGGGCCGGCACAGATACGCAGTATTTT
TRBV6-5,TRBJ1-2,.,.,CASKGEGYTF,TGTGCTAGCAAGGGGGAGGGCTACACCTTC
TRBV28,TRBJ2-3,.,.,CASSLTQGGSDTQYF,TGTGCCAGCAGTTTAACACAGGGGGGGTCAGATACGCAGTATTTT
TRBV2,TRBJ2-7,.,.,CASSDGFVADEQYF,TGTGCCAGCAGTGATGGCTTCGTGGCCGACGAGCAGTACTTC
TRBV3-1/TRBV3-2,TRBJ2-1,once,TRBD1,CASSQGPGQTNEQFF,TGTGCCAGCAGCCAGGGCCCGGGACAGACAAATGAGCAGTTCTTC
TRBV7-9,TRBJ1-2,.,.,CASSLALGGNYGYTF,TGTGCCAGCAGCTTAGCGCTCGGGGGTAACTATGGCTACACCTTC
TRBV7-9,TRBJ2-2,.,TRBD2,CASSYPGLLTAGELFF,TGTGCCAGCAGCTATCCGGGACTACTTACGGCCGGGGAGCTGTTTTTT